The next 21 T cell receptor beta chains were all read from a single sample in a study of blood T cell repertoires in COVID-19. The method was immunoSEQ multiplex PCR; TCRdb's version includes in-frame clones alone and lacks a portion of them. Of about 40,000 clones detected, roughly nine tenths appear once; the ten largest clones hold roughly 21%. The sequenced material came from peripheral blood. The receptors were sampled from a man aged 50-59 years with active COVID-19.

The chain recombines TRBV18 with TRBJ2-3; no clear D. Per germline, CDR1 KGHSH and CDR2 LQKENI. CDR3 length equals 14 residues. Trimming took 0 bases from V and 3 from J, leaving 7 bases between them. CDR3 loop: CASSPPVATDTQYF. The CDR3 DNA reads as TGTGCCAGCTCACCACCGGTAGCAACAGATACGCAGTATTTT.

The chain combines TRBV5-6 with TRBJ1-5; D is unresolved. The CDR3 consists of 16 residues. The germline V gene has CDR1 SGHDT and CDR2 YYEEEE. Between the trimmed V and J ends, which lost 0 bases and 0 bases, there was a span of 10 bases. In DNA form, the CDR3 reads TGTGCCAGCAGCTTGGGTGCGGGGAATAGCAATCAGCCCCAGCATTTT. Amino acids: CASSLGAGNSNQPQHF.

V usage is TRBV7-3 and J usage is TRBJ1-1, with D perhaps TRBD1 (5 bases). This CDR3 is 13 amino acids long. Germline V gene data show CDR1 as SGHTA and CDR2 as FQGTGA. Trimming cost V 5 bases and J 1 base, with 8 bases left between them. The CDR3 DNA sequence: TGTGCCAGCAGCGTACAGGAGAACACTGAAGCTTTCTTT. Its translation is CASSVQENTEAFF. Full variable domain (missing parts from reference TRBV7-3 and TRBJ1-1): GAGVSQTPSNKVTEKGKYVELRCDPISGHTALYWYRQSLGQGPEFLIYFQGTGAADDSGLPNDRFFAVRPEGSVSTLKIQRTERGDSAVYLCASSVQENTEAFFGQGTRLTVV.

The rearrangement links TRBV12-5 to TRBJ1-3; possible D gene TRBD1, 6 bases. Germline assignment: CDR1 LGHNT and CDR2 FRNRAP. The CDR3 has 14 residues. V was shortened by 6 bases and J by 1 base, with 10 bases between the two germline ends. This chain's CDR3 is CASGRTDSGNTIYF. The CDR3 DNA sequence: TGTGCTAGTGGCCGGACAGATTCTGGAAACACCATATATTTT.

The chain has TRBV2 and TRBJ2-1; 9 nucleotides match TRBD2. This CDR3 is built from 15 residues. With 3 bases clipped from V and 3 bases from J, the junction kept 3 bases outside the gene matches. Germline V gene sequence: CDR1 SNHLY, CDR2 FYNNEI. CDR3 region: CASSEVAGDYNEQFF. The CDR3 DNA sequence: TGTGCCAGCAGTGAGGTAGCGGGAGACTACAATGAGCAGTTCTTC.

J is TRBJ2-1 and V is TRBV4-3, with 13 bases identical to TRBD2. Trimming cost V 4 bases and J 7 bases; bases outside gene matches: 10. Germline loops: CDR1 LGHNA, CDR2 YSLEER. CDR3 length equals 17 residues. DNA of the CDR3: TGCGCCAGCAGCCCTTTACAACTAGCGGGAGGGTCGAATGAGCAGTTCTTC. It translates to CASSPLQLAGGSNEQFF.

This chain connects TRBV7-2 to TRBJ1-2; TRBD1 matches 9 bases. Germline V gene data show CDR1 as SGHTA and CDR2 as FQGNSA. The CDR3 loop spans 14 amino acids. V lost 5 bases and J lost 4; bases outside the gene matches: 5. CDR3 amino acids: CASSQNRGPYGYTF. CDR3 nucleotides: TGTGCCAGCAGCCAAAACAGGGGGCCCTATGGCTACACCTTC.

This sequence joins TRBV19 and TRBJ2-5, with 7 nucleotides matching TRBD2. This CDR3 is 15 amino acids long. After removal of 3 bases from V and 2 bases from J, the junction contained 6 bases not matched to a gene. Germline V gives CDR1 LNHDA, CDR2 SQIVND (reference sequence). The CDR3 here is CASSMGLLQQETQYF. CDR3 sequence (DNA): TGTGCCAGTAGTATGGGACTACTTCAACAAGAGACCCAGTACTTC.

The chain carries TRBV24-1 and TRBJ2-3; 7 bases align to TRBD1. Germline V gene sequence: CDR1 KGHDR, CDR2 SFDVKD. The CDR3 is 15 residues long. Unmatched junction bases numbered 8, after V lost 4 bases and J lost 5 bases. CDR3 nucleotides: TGTGCCACCAGTGACCGAACAGGGGCGGGAGATACGCAGTATTTT. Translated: CATSDRTGAGDTQYF.

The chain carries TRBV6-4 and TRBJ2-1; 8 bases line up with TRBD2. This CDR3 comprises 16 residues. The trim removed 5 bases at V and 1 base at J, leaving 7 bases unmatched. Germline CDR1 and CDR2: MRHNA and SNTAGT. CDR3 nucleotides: TGTGCCAGCAGTAGCGGGAGTCCGCCATCCTACAATGAGCAGTTCTTC. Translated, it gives CASSSGSPPSYNEQFF.

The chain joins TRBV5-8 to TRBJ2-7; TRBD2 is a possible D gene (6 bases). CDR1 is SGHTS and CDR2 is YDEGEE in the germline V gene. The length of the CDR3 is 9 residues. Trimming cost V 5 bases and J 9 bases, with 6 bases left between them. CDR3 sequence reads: CASRGGQYF. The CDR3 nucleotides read TGTGCCAGCAGGGGGGGGCAGTACTTC.

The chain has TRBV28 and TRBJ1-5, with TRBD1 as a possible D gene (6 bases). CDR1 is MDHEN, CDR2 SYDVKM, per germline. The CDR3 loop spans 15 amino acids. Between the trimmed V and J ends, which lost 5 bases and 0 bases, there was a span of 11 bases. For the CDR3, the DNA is TGTGCCAGCAGTCCACCAGGGGATAGCAATCAGCCCCAGCATTTT. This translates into CASSPPGDSNQPQHF.

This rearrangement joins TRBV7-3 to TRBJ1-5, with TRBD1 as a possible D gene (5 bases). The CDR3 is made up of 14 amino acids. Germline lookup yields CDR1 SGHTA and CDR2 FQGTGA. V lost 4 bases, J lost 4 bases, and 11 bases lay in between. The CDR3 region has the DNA TGTGCCAGCAGCTCATCAGGGCGGAATCAGCCCCAGCATTTT. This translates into CASSSSGRNQPQHF.

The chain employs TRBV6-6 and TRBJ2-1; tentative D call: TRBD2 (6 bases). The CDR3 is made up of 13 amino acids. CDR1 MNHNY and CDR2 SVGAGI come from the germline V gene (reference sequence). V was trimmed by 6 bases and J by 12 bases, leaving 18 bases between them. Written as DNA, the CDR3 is TGTGCCAGCAGGCCTTCCGGGAGTGAAAGGCAGTTCTTC. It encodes CASRPSGSERQFF.

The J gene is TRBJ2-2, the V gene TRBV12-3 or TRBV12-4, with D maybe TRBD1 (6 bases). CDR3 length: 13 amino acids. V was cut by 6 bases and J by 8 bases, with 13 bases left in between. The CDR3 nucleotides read TGTGCCAGCAGGCTTAGGGACATGGGGGAGCTGTTTTTT. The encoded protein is CASRLRDMGELFF.

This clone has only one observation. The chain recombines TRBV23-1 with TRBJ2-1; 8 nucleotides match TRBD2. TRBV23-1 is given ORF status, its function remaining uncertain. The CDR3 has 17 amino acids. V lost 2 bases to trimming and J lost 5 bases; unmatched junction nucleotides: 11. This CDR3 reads CASSQNERERQNNEQFF. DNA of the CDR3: TGCGCCAGCAGTCAAAATGAGCGGGAGCGCCAAAACAATGAGCAGTTCTTC.

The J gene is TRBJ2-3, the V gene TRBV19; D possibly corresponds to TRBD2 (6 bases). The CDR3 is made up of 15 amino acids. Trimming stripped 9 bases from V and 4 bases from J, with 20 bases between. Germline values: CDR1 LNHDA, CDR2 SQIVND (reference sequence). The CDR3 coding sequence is TGTGCCAGATCGCGCCGGGACTCCGAGTCAGATACGCAGTATTTT. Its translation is CARSRRDSESDTQYF.

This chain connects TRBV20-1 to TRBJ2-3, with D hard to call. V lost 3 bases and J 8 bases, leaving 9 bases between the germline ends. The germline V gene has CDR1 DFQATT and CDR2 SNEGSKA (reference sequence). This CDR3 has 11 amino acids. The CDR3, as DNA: TGCAGTGCTAGTCCCCAAGCTACGCAGTATTTT. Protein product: CSASPQATQYF.

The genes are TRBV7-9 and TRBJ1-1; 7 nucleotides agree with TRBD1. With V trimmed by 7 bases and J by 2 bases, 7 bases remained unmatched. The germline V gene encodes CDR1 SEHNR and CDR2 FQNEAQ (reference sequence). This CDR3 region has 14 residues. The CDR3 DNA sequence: TGTGCCAGCAAGAGGGACAGTGAAAACACTGAAGCTTTCTTT. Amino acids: CASKRDSENTEAFF. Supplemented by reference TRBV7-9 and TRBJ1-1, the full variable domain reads DTGVSQNPRHKITKRGQNVTFRCDPISEHNRLYWYRQTLGQGPEFLTYFQNEAQLEKSRLLSDRFSAERPKGSFSTLEIQRTEQGDSAMYLCASKRDSENTEAFFGQGTRLTVV.

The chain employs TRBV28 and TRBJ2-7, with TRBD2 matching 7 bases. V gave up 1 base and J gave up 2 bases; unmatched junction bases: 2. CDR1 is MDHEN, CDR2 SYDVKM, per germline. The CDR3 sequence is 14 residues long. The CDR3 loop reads CASSLSRGAYEQYF. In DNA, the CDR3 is TGTGCCAGCAGTTTATCTCGGGGGGCCTACGAGCAGTACTTC.

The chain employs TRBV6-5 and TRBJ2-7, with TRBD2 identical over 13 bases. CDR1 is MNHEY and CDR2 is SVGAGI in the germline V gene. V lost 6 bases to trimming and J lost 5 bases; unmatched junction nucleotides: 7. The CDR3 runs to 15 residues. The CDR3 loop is CASRIFGTSGNEQYF. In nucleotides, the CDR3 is TGTGCCAGCAGGATCTTTGGGACTAGCGGGAACGAGCAGTACTTC.